A single sample gave rise to the 9 T cell receptor beta chains below, sequenced in a study of radiotherapy plus CTLA-4 blockade in lung cancer. Data came from immunoSEQ multiplex PCR; TCRdb stores just in-frame clones and leaves some out. The data contain 35,000 to 40,000 clones, 70% to 90% of them singletons. The sequenced sample was peripheral blood, obtained from a patient treated with radiotherapy plus ipilimumab. The receptors were gathered from a human donor with non-small cell lung cancer whose response to radiotherapy plus ipilimumab could not be evaluated.

The chain combines TRBV7-2 with TRBJ2-3, with 11 bases matching TRBD2. This CDR3 region has 15 residues. V shed 1 base and J 4 bases; nucleotides not matched to a gene: 1. CDR1 and CDR2 (germline): SGHTA, FQGNSA. CDR3 in DNA: TGTGCCAGCAGCTTAGTACTAGCGGGGGCAGATACGCAGTATTTT. Translation gives CASSLVLAGADTQYF.

The chain is built from TRBV10-2 and TRBJ2-5; the match to TRBD2 covers 8 bases. Per the germline V gene, CDR1 is WSHSY and CDR2 is SAAADI. The CDR3 extends over 14 amino acids. V trimming: 6 bases; J trimming: 4 bases; junction bases outside the gene matches: 7. CDR3 DNA sequence: TGCGCCAGCAGACAGCGGGAGTTACGAGAGACCCAGTACTTC. Its protein product is CASRQRELRETQYF.

The chain joins TRBV18 to TRBJ1-2; D is perhaps TRBD1 (6 bases). The V end was cut by 6 bases, the J end by 10 bases, with 21 bases between. This CDR3 is built from 14 residues. CDR1 is KGHSH and CDR2 is LQKENI in the germline V gene. CDR3 bases: TGTGCCAGCTCCAGGGAGGGGGGCCGATACGACTACACCTTC. Amino acids: CASSREGGRYDYTF.

The chain employs TRBV28 and TRBJ2-7; the D gene is possibly TRBD1 (7 bases). Germline values: CDR1 MDHEN, CDR2 SYDVKM. The CDR3 sequence is 17 residues long. V lost 6 bases, J lost 2 bases, and 23 bases lay in between. DNA of the CDR3: TGTGCCAGCAGGCCCAGGGGGGACGGAGAGGTCCCCTACGAGCAGTACTTC. Its protein is CASRPRGDGEVPYEQYF.

The V and J genes are TRBV9 and TRBJ2-5; 7 bases fit TRBD2. Trimming took 0 bases from V and 5 from J; bases not matched to a gene: 7. Germline V gene data show CDR1 as SGDLS and CDR2 as YYNGEE. This CDR3 region has 15 residues. The CDR3 nucleotides read TGTGCCAGCAGCGTAGCGGCAGGACTAGGGGAGACCCAGTACTTC. Translating gives CASSVAAGLGETQYF.

V is TRBV6-6 and J is TRBJ2-7, with D tentatively TRBD2 (6 bases). The germline V and J ends were trimmed by 3 bases and 1 base, with 10 bases remaining between them. CDR1 is MNHNY and CDR2 is SVGAGI in the germline V gene (reference sequence). CDR3 length equals 14 residues. As DNA, the CDR3 is TGTGCCAGCAGTTATGCGGGAACTTCCTACGAGCAGTACTTC. Amino acid sequence: CASSYAGTSYEQYF.

This sequence joins TRBV4-3 and TRBJ2-3; possible D gene TRBD1, 6 bases. V was shortened by 1 base and J by 6 bases, with 8 bases between the two germline ends. The CDR3 has 13 amino acids. Germline CDR1 is LGHNA and CDR2 is YSLEER. The DNA of the CDR3 is TGCGCCAGCAGCCAAGTCCAGGGGGATACGCAGTATTTT. Encoded protein: CASSQVQGDTQYF.

This clone was observed a handful of times. The junction departs from germline at one end; a sequencing error may be responsible. This rearrangement joins TRBV7-7 to TRBJ2-5; 8 bases match TRBD2. Germline CDR1 is SSHAT and CDR2 is FNYEAQ (reference sequence). The CDR3 consists of 15 residues. CDR3 loop: CASSRTGTSTETQYF. In nucleotides, the CDR3 is TGTGCTAGCAGCCGGACCGGGACTAGTACGGAGACCCAGTACTTC. Variable domain in full (rest from reference TRBV7-7 and TRBJ2-5): GAGVSQSPRYKVTKRGQDVTLRCDPISSHATLYWYQQALGQGPEFLTYFNYEAQPDKSGLPSDRFSAERPEGSISTLTIQRTEQRDSAMYRCASSRTGTSTETQYFGPGTRLLVL.

The chain employs TRBV6-6 and TRBJ1-1; the D gene is possibly TRBD1 (6 bases). The CDR3 spans 14 residues. Trimming removed 6 bases from V and 3 bases from J, with 14 bases in between. Germline lookup yields CDR1 MNHNY and CDR2 SVGAGI (reference sequence). CDR3 nucleotide sequence: TGTGCCAGCAGGTACAGGACAGATTACACTGAAGCTTTCTTT. Translated, it gives CASRYRTDYTEAFF.